This note documents a single TCR beta chain sequence. Generated by immunoSEQ multiplex PCR, the TCRdb table keeps only in-frame clones and is missing some. The sample includes about 58,000 clones, nearly 90% of them seen just once. The record originates from a study of blood T cell repertoires in COVID-19. About the study: The United States, Italy and Spain supplied acute and convalescent COVID-19 samples. T cells, B-cell-depleted T cells, or PBMCs supplied cDNA or gDNA.

Germline CDR1 SGHTA, CDR2 FQGNSA. V lost 2 bases, J lost 3 bases, and 11 bases lay in between. The CDR3 extends over 14 amino acids. The chain links TRBV7-2 to TRBJ2-7; D unresolved. Input material: peripheral blood. This TCR was sampled from a man between 60 and 75 years old with active COVID-19. The CDR3 coding sequence is TGTGCCAGCAGCTTAATGGTGGGCTACTACGAGCAGTACTTC. It translates to CASSLMVGYYEQYF.